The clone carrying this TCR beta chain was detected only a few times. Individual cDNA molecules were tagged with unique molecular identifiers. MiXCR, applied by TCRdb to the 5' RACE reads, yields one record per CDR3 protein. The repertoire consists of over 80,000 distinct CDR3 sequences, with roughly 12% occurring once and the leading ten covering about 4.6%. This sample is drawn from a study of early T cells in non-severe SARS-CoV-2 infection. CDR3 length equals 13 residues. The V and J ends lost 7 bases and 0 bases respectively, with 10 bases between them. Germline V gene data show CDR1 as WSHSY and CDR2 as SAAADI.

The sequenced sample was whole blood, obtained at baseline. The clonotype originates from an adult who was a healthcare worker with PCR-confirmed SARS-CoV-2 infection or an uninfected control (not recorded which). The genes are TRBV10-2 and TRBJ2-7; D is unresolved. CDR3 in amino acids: CASKVTSSYEQYF. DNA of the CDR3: TGCGCCAGCAAGGTTACGAGCTCCTACGAGCAGTACTTC.